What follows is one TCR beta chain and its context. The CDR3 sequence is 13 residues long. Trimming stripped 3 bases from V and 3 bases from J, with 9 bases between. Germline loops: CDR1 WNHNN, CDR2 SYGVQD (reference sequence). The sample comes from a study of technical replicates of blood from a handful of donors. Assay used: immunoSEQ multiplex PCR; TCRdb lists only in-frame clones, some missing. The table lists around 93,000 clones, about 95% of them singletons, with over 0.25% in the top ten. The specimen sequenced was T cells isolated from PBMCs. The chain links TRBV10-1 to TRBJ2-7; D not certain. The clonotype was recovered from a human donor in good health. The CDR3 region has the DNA TGCGCCAGCAGTGAATTAATGAGCTACGAGCAGTACTTC. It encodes CASSELMSYEQYF.